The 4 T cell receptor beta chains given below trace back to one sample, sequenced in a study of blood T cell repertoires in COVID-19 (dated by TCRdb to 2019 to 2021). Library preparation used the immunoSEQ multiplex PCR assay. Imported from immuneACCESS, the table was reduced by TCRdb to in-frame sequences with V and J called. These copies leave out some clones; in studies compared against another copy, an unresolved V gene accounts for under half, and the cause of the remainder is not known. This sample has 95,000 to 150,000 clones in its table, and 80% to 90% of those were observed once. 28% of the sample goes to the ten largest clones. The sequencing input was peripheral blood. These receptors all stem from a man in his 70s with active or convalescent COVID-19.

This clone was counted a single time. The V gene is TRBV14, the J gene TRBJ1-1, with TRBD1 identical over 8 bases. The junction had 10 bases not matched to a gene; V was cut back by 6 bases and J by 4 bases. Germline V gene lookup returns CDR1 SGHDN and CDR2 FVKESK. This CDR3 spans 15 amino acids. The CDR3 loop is CASRSDRASVTEAFF. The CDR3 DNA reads TGTGCCAGCAGATCGGACAGGGCTTCGGTCACTGAAGCTTTCTTT. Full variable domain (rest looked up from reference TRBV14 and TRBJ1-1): EAGVTQFPSHSVIEKGQTVTLRCDPISGHDNLYWYRRVMGKEIKFLLHFVKESKQDESGMPNNRFLAERTGGTYSTLKVQPAELEDSGVYFCASRSDRASVTEAFFGQGTRLTVV.

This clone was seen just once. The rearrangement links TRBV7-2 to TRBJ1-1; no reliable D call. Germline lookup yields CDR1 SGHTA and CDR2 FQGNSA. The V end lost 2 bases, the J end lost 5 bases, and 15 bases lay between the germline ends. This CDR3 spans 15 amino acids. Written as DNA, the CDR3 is TGTGCCAGCAGCTTAATGTTCCGGGGTGGAACTGAAGCTTTCTTT. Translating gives CASSLMFRGGTEAFF. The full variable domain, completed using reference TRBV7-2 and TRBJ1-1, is GAGVSQSPSNKVTEKGKDVELRCDPISGHTALYWYRQSLGQGLEFLIYFQGNSAPDKSGLPSDRFSAERTGGSVSTLTIQRTQQEDSAVYLCASSLMFRGGTEAFFGQGTRLTVV.

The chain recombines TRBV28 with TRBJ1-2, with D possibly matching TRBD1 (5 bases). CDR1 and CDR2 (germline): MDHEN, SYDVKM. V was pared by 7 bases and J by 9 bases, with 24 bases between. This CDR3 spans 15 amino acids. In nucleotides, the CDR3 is TGTGCCAGCAACTCACTCGGCGGGGCCATTGAGAGCTACACCTTC. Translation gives CASNSLGGAIESYTF.

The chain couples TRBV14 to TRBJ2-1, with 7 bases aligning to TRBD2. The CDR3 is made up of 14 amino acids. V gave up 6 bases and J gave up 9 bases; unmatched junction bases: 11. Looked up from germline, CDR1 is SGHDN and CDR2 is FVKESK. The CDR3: CASRRAGTTTEQFF. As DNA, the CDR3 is TGTGCCAGCAGACGGGCCGGGACTACTACTGAGCAGTTCTTC. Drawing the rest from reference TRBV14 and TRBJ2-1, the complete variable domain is EAGVTQFPSHSVIEKGQTVTLRCDPISGHDNLYWYRRVMGKEIKFLLHFVKESKQDESGMPNNRFLAERTGGTYSTLKVQPAELEDSGVYFCASRRAGTTTEQFFGPGTRLTVL.